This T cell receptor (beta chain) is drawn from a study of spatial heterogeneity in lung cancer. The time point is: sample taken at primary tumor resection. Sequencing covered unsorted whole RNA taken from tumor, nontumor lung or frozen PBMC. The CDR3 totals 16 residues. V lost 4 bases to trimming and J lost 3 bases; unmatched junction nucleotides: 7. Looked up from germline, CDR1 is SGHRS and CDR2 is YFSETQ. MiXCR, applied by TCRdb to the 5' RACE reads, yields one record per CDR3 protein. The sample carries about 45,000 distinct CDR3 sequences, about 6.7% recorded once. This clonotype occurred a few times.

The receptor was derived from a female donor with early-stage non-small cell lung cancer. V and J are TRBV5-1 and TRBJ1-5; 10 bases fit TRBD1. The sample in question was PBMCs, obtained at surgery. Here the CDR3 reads CASSAWDRGPNQPQHF. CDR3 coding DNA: TGCGCCAGCAGCGCCTGGGACAGGGGCCCCAATCAGCCCCAGCATTTT.